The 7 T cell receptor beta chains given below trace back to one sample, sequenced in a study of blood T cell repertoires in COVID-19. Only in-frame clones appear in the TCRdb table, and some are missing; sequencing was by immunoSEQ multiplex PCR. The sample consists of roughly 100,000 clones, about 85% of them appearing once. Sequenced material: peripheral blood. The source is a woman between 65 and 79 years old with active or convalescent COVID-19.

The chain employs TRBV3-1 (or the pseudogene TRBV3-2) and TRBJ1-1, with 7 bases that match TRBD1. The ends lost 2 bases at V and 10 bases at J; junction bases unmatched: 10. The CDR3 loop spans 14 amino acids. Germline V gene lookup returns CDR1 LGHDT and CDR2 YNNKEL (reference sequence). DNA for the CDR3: TGTGCCAGCAGCCAATCCAGACAGGGTATGGGAGCTTTCTTT. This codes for CASSQSRQGMGAFF.

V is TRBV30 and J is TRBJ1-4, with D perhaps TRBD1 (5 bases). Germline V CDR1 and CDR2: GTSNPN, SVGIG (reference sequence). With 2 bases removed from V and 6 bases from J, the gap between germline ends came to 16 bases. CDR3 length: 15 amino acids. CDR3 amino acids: CAWSLSQGGDEKLFF. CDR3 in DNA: TGTGCCTGGAGTCTGAGCCAGGGTGGGGATGAAAAACTGTTTTTT.

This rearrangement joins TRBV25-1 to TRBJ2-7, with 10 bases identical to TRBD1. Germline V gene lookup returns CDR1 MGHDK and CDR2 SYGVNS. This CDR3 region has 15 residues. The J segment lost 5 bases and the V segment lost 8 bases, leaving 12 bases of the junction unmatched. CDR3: CASGQLGTGVDEQYF. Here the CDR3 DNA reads TGTGCCAGCGGTCAGCTCGGGACAGGGGTGGACGAGCAGTACTTC.

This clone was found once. The CDR3 DNA reads as TGTGCCAGCAGCCAAGTAGTACGGGGCGAGCAGTACTTC. The encoded protein is CASSQVVRGEQYF. The V gene is TRBV3-1 (or the pseudogene TRBV3-2), the J gene TRBJ2-7; a possible D gene is TRBD2 (5 bases). With 1 base removed from V and 6 bases from J, the gap between germline ends came to 10 bases. Per germline, CDR1 LGHDT and CDR2 YNNKEL (reference sequence). The CDR3 sequence is 13 residues long.

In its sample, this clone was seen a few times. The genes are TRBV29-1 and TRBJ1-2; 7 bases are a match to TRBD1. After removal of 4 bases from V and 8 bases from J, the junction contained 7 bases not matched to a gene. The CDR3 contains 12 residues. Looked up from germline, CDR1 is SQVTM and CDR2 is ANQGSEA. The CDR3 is CSVGGQGGGYTF. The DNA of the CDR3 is TGCAGCGTTGGCGGGCAGGGGGGCGGCTACACCTTC.

The CDR3 here is CASSVGTAEHQPQHF. CDR3 in DNA: TGTGCCAGCAGCGTCGGGACAGCAGAACATCAGCCCCAGCATTTT. The genes are TRBV9 and TRBJ1-5; 7 nucleotides line up with TRBD1. In germline, CDR1 is SGDLS, CDR2 YYNGEE. Unmatched junction bases numbered 7, after V lost 2 bases and J lost 5 bases. The CDR3 runs 15 residues.

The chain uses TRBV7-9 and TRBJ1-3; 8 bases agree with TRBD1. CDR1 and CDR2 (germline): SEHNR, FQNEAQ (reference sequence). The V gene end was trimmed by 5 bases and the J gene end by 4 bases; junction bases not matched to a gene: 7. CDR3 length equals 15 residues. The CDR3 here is CASSPGQELGNTIYF. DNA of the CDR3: TGTGCCAGCAGCCCGGGACAGGAACTCGGAAACACCATATATTTT.